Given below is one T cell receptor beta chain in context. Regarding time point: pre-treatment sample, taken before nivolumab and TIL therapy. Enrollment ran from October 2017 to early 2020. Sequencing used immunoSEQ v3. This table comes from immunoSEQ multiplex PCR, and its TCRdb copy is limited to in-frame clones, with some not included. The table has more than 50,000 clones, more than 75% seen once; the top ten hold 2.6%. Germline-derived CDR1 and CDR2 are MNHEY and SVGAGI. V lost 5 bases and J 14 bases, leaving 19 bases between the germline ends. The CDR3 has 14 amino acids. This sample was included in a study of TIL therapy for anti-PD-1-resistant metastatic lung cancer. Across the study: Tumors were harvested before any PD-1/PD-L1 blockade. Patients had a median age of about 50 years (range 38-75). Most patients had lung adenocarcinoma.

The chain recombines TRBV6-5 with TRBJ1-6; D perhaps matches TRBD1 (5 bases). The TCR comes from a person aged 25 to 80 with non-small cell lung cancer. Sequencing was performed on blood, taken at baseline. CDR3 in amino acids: CASSIGTWSETLHF. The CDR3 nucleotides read TGTGCCAGCAGTATAGGGACGTGGAGTGAAACCCTCCACTTT.